These 28 T cell receptor beta chains were all obtained from the same sample, sequenced in a study of T cells in Graves' hyperthyroidism and ophthalmopathy. Amplified TCR beta CDR3 regions came from RNA transcripts. First-round RT-PCR of the TCR CDR3 relied on the HTBI primer set. Via MiXCR, TCRdb re-called the multiplex PCR reads, giving one row per CDR3 protein. The sample consists of roughly 750,000 distinct CDR3 sequences, about a sixth of them appearing once. Sequencing used blood. These receptors originate from a man aged 18 to 29 with Graves' hyperthyroidism.

The genes are TRBV6-4 and TRBJ2-5; 12 nucleotides agree with TRBD1. Germline CDR1 and CDR2: MRHNA and SNTAGT. Trimming at V came to 2 bases and at J to 3 bases, leaving 4 bases not matched to a gene. CDR3 size: 16 residues. CDR3 DNA: TGTGCCAGCAGTGACGCGGGACAGGGGGCTAAAGAGACCCAGTACTTC. As protein: CASSDAGQGAKETQYF.

V is TRBV15 and J is TRBJ2-3; D possibly uses TRBD1 or TRBD2 (5 bases each). The CDR3 length is 16 residues. The V and J ends lost 5 bases and 0 bases respectively, with 15 bases between them. The V gene's germline CDR1 is LNHNV and CDR2 YYDKDF (reference sequence). Here the CDR3 reads CATSLGLAMSTDTQYF. DNA of the CDR3: TGTGCCACCAGCCTGGGGCTAGCCATGAGCACAGATACGCAGTATTTT.

The chain recombines TRBV11-2 with TRBJ1-5; TRBD1 matches at 8 bases. After removal of 5 bases from V and 7 bases from J, the junction contained 4 bases not matched to a gene. The CDR3 has 13 amino acids. CDR1 SGHAT and CDR2 FQNNGV come from the germline V gene. CDR3 sequence (DNA): TGTGCCAGCAGCGAGGACAGGGAACAGCCCCAGCATTTT. This gives the protein CASSEDREQPQHF. Complete variable domain (other parts from reference TRBV11-2 and TRBJ1-5): EAGVAQSPRYKIIEKRQSVAFWCNPISGHATLYWYQQILGQGPKLLIQFQNNGVVDDSQLPKDRFSAERLKGVDSTLKIQPAKLEDSAVYLCASSEDREQPQHFGDGTRLSIL.

Ten or more counts support this clonotype. The rearrangement joins TRBV7-8 to TRBJ1-1; 7 nucleotides agree with TRBD1. This CDR3 contains 16 residues. The germline gives CDR1 SGHVS, CDR2 FQNEAQ. V shed 5 bases, J shed 1 base, and the junction held 10 bases outside the gene matches. The CDR3 DNA follows: TGTGCCAGCAGCCCGTCACGCGACAGGGAGAACACTGAAGCTTTCTTT. Protein sequence: CASSPSRDRENTEAFF.

The CDR3 bases are TGCAGCGTTTCCCAAGAGACCCAGTACTTC. Amino acid sequence: CSVSQETQYF. The V call is TRBV29-1, the J call TRBJ2-5; D unresolved. The CDR3 has 10 residues. Between the trimmed V and J ends, which lost 5 bases and 1 base, there was a span of 2 bases. Looked up from germline, CDR1 is SQVTM and CDR2 is ANQGSEA.

There are many counts of this clonotype. CDR3 coding DNA: TGTGCCTGGAGTGCCACCTCGACAAGTAACACTGAAGCTTTCTTT. Amino acid sequence: CAWSATSTSNTEAFF. The chain links TRBV30 to TRBJ1-1; D not resolved. The length of the CDR3 is 15 residues. Germline V lookup: CDR1 GTSNPN, CDR2 SVGIG (reference sequence). The germline V and J ends were trimmed by 1 base and 2 bases, with 14 bases remaining between them.

V usage is TRBV28 and J usage is TRBJ2-7; 10 bases align to TRBD2. Germline CDR1 MDHEN, CDR2 SYDVKM. V lost 1 base, J lost 6 bases, and 9 bases stayed unmatched. The CDR3 runs 16 residues. The CDR3 spells CASSLYDSGGAGEQYF. CDR3 DNA: TGTGCCAGCAGTTTATACGACAGCGGGGGGGCCGGCGAGCAGTACTTC.

A few counts support this clonotype. The chain carries TRBV20-1 and TRBJ2-3, with 13 bases that match TRBD2. Germline V lookup: CDR1 DFQATT, CDR2 SNEGSKA (reference sequence). This CDR3 is built from 15 residues. With 5 bases clipped from V and 3 bases from J, the junction kept 5 bases outside the gene matches. CDR3 bases: TGCAGTGCTTCTAGGACTAGCGGGAGAACAGATACGCAGTATTTT. Protein sequence: CSASRTSGRTDTQYF.

This clonotype appeared many times. The chain has TRBV28 and TRBJ2-5; 8 bases are shared with TRBD1. The CDR3 sequence is 14 residues long. Germline CDR1 MDHEN, CDR2 SYDVKM. After removal of 6 bases from V and 2 bases from J, the junction contained 5 bases not matched to a gene. This chain's CDR3 is CASSPGDRQETQYF. The CDR3 DNA reads as TGTGCCAGCAGCCCCGGGGACAGGCAAGAGACCCAGTACTTC.

This clonotype was counted many times. The gene calls are TRBV12-3 or TRBV12-4 and TRBJ2-3; D ambiguous. CDR3 size: 14 residues. Trimming stripped 4 bases from V and 4 bases from J, with 12 bases between. CDR3 loop: CASSSWLVADTQYF. The CDR3, as DNA: TGTGCCAGCAGTTCCTGGCTAGTGGCAGATACGCAGTATTTT.

This clonotype showed up just a few times. This chain connects TRBV7-9 to TRBJ2-1; D remains unclear. The CDR3 is 19 amino acids. From germline, CDR1 is SEHNR and CDR2 FQNEAQ (reference sequence). V lost 8 bases, J lost 3 bases, and 29 bases lay in between. The CDR3 here is CASRSQELDVRYDYNEQFF. CDR3 nucleotides: TGTGCCAGCCGCTCTCAAGAGCTGGATGTACGTTATGACTACAATGAGCAGTTCTTC.

This clonotype has ten or more counts. This chain uses TRBV7-6 with TRBJ2-1; tentatively, D is TRBD1 or TRBD2 (5 bases each). The CDR3 has 16 amino acids. In germline, CDR1 is SGHVS, CDR2 FNYEAQ. V was clipped by 5 bases and J by 3 bases, with 17 bases between them. The CDR3 spells CASSGSGRSSYNEQFF. The CDR3 nucleotides are TGTGCCAGCAGCGGGTCGGGGCGATCTAGCTACAATGAGCAGTTCTTC.

This clonotype came up many times. The rearrangement links TRBV12-3 or TRBV12-4 to TRBJ2-3; no definite D call. CDR3 size: 15 residues. Trimming shortened V by 3 bases and J by 0 bases, and 10 bases separated the two germline ends. CDR3 protein: CASSFWSPSTDTQYF. In DNA, the CDR3 is TGTGCCAGCAGTTTTTGGTCACCTAGCACAGATACGCAGTATTTT.

At least ten counts were recorded for this clonotype. The chain carries TRBV27 and TRBJ2-6, with D maybe TRBD2 (5 bases). V was pared by 3 bases and J by 4 bases, with 13 bases between. This CDR3 spans 16 amino acids. The germline gives CDR1 MNHEY, CDR2 SMNVEV (reference sequence). CDR3 nucleotide sequence: TGTGCCAGCAGTTTTAGCGCCAAAACCGGGGCCAACGTCCTGACTTTC. Its translation is CASSFSAKTGANVLTF. Variable domain in full (rest from reference TRBV27 and TRBJ2-6): EAQVTQNPRYLITVTGKKLTVTCSQNMNHEYMSWYRQDPGLGLRQIYYSMNVEVTDKGDVPEGYKVSRKEKRNFPLILESPSPNQTSLYFCASSFSAKTGANVLTFGAGSRLTVL.

This clonotype was seen repeatedly, ten times or more. The chain employs TRBV7-2 and TRBJ2-7; D remains unclear. This CDR3 has 14 amino acids. Germline loops: CDR1 SGHTA, CDR2 FQGNSA. With 5 bases removed from V and 1 base from J, the gap between germline ends came to 12 bases. In DNA, the CDR3 is TGTGCCAGCAGCACGGAGATCCTATCCTACGAGCAGTACTTC. This sequence encodes CASSTEILSYEQYF.

The chain couples TRBV11-2 to TRBJ2-3; the D gene could be TRBD1 or TRBD2 (5 bases each). The V end was cut by 4 bases, the J end by 6 bases, with 17 bases between. This CDR3 region has 15 residues. CDR1 and CDR2 from the germline V gene are SGHAT and FQNNGV. The CDR3 region is CASSSMSGTGDTQYF. CDR3 DNA sequence: TGTGCCAGCAGCTCGATGTCAGGGACGGGGGATACGCAGTATTTT.

This clonotype was counted between two and nine times. This sequence joins TRBV3-1 and TRBJ2-1, with D possibly being TRBD2 (6 bases). Germline CDR1 reads LGHDT; CDR2 reads YNNKEL (reference sequence). V gave up 1 base and J gave up 3 bases, with 10 bases separating them. The CDR3 spans 15 residues. The CDR3, as DNA: TGTGCCAGCAGCCAAGGGCGGGAATACTACAATGAGCAGTTCTTC. It encodes CASSQGREYYNEQFF.

In this sample, this clonotype turned up many times. The J gene is TRBJ2-3, the V gene TRBV30; D is uncertain. Trimming took 1 base from V and 5 from J, leaving 13 bases between them. Germline CDR1 GTSNPN, CDR2 SVGIG (reference sequence). The CDR3 covers 14 residues. This CDR3 is CAWSGGVGRDTQYF. DNA for the CDR3: TGTGCCTGGAGTGGTGGGGTGGGAAGAGATACGCAGTATTTT.

This clonotype was counted ten times or more. CDR3 residues: CASSRRQGGYEQYF. In DNA form, the CDR3 reads TGTGCCAGCAGCCGTAGACAGGGCGGCTACGAGCAGTACTTC. This rearrangement joins TRBV7-2 to TRBJ2-7; 7 bases match TRBD1. Germline assignment: CDR1 SGHTA and CDR2 FQGNSA. V lost 5 bases and J lost 3; bases outside the gene matches: 7. This CDR3 comprises 14 residues.

The CDR3 here is CAWSVGAGTGELFF. CDR3 DNA sequence: TGTGCCTGGAGTGTTGGGGCAGGGACCGGGGAGCTGTTTTTT. The chain is built from TRBV30 and TRBJ2-2; D may be TRBD1 (5 bases). Germline CDR1 GTSNPN, CDR2 SVGIG (reference sequence). The CDR3 length is 14 residues. The V end was cut by 0 bases, the J end by 5 bases, with 10 bases between.

This clonotype was observed at least ten times. The V gene is TRBV7-2, the J gene TRBJ2-3, with 8 bases matching TRBD2. The J segment lost 0 bases and the V segment lost 2 bases, leaving 4 bases of the junction unmatched. CDR3 length: 16 residues. The V gene's germline CDR1 is SGHTA and CDR2 FQGNSA. The CDR3 nucleotides are TGTGCCAGCAGCTTACTCGGACTAGCTAGCACAGATACGCAGTATTTT. Protein product: CASSLLGLASTDTQYF.

This clonotype was observed at least ten times. This rearrangement joins TRBV7-9 to TRBJ2-7, with no clear D. CDR1 is SEHNR, CDR2 FQNEAQ, per germline (reference sequence). This CDR3 region has 15 residues. V was clipped by 1 base and J by 4 bases, with 14 bases between them. The CDR3 loop reads CASSLEGMIGYEQYF. In nucleotides, the CDR3 is TGTGCCAGCAGCTTAGAGGGCATGATAGGTTACGAGCAGTACTTC.

This clonotype was picked up many times. J is TRBJ2-1 and V is TRBV9; 8 positions match TRBD1. Unmatched junction bases numbered 7, after V lost 0 bases and J lost 5 bases. The CDR3 is 16 amino acids. The germline CDR1 and CDR2 sequences are SGDLS and YYNGEE. The CDR3 coding sequence is TGTGCCAGCAGCGTAGCTACAGGGGGACACCACAATGAGCAGTTCTTC. Translated: CASSVATGGHHNEQFF.

This rearrangement joins TRBV7-8 to TRBJ2-7, with 9 nucleotides matching TRBD1. V dropped 5 bases and J dropped 2; count of bases not matched to a gene: 7. Germline lookup yields CDR1 SGHVS and CDR2 FQNEAQ. The CDR3 contains 15 residues. CDR3 loop: CASSGQGLDPYEQYF. The CDR3 nucleotides are TGTGCCAGCAGCGGACAGGGGCTGGACCCCTACGAGCAGTACTTC.

Concerning this clonotype: One end of the junction fails to match germline, which may point to a read error. The J gene is TRBJ1-5, the V gene TRBV20-1; no reliable D call. CDR1 DFQATT and CDR2 SNEGSKA come from the germline V gene (reference sequence). The CDR3 extends over 14 amino acids. The CDR3 DNA reads as TGCAGTGCTAGAGATGGCAGGTTAGGTCAGCCCCGGCATTTT. Translated, it gives CSARDGRLGQPRHF.

The V call is TRBV27, the J call TRBJ2-3; no clear D. V lost 7 bases to trimming and J lost 6 bases, with 14 bases between them. CDR1 is MNHEY and CDR2 is SMNVEV in the germline V gene (reference sequence). The CDR3 contains 13 residues. CDR3 amino acids: CASIPPGWDTQYF. In DNA form, the CDR3 reads TGTGCCAGCATCCCCCCCGGGTGGGATACGCAGTATTTT.

For the CDR3, the DNA is TGTGCCAGCAGCCACGCCGGCTATGGCTACACCTTC. Protein: CASSHAGYGYTF. The V and J genes are TRBV7-9 and TRBJ1-2; D is unclear. V was trimmed by 5 bases and J by 4 bases, leaving 8 bases between them. In germline, CDR1 is SEHNR, CDR2 FQNEAQ (reference sequence). The CDR3 contains 12 residues.

The chain carries TRBV7-9 and TRBJ2-5; 8 bases are a match to TRBD2. Germline V gene lookup returns CDR1 SEHNR and CDR2 FQNEAQ (reference sequence). The length of the CDR3 is 14 residues. The ends lost 11 bases at V and 4 bases at J; junction bases unmatched: 12. This CDR3 is CAWHGAGGGETQYF. DNA for the CDR3: TGTGCCTGGCATGGGGCGGGAGGAGGAGAGACCCAGTACTTC.